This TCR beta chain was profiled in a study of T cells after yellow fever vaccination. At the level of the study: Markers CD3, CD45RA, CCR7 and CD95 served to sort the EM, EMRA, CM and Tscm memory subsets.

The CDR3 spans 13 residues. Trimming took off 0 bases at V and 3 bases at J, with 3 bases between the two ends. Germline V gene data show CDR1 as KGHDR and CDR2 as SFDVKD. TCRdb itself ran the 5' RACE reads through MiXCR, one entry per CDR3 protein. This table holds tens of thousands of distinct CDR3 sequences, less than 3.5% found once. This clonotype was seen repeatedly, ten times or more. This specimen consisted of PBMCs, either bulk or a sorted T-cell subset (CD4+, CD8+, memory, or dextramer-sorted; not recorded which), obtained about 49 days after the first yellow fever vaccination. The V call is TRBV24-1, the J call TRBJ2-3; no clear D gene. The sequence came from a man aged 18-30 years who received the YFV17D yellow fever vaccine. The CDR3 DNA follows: TGTGCCACCAGTGATTTGGTTACAGATACGCAGTATTTT. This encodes CATSDLVTDTQYF.